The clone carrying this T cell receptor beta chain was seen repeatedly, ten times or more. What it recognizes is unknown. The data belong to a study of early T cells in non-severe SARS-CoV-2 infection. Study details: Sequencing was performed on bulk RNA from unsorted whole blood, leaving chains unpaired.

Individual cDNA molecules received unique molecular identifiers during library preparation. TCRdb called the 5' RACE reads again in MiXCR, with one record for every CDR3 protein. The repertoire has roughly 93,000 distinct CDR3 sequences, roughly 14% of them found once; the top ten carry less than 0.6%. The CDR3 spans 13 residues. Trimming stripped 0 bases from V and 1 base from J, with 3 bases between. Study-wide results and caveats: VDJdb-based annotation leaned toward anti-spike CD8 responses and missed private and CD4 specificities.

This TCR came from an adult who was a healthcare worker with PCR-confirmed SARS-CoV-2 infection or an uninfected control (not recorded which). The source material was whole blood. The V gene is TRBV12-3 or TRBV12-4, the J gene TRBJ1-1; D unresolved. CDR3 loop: CASSLAGNTEAFF. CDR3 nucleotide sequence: TGTGCCAGCAGTTTAGCCGGGAACACTGAAGCTTTCTTT.